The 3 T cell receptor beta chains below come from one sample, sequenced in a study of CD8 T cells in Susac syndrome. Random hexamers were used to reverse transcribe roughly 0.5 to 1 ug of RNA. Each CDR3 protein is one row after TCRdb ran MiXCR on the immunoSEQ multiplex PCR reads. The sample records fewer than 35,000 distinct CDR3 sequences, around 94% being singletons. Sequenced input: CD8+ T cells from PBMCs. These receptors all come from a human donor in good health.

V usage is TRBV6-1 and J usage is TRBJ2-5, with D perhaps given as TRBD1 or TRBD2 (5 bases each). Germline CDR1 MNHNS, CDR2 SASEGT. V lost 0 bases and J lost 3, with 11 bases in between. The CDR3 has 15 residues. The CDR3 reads CASSEASGRKETQYF. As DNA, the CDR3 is TGTGCCAGCAGTGAAGCCTCGGGACGAAAAGAGACCCAGTACTTC.

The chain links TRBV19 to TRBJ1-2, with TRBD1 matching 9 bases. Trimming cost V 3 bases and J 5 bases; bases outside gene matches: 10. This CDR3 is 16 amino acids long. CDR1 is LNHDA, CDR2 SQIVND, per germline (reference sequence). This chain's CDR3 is CASSISTGGFGYGYTF. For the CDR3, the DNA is TGTGCCAGTAGTATCTCGACAGGGGGGTTCGGGTATGGCTACACCTTC.

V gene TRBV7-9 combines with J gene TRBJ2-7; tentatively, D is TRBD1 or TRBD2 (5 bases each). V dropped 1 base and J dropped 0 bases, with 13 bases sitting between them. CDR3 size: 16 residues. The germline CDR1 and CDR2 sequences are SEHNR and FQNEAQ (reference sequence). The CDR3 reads CASSLEPQRGSYEQYF. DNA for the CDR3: TGTGCCAGCAGCTTAGAGCCCCAGAGGGGCTCCTACGAGCAGTACTTC. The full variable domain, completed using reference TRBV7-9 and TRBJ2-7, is DTGVSQNPRHKITKRGQNVTFRCDPISEHNRLYWYRQTLGQGPEFLTYFQNEAQLEKSRLLSDRFSAERPKGSFSTLEIQRTEQGDSAMYLCASSLEPQRGSYEQYFGPGTRLTVT.